Below are 7 T cell receptor beta chains sequenced from a single sample in a study of CD8 T cells in Susac syndrome. The authors reverse transcribed roughly 0.5 to 1 ug RNA with random hexamers. TCRdb re-called the immunoSEQ multiplex PCR reads through MiXCR, storing one row per CDR3 protein. The profile shows 170,000 or so distinct CDR3 sequences, about 93% of them singletons. Sequenced sample: CD4+ T cells from PBMCs. The receptor source for this set is a human donor with multiple sclerosis.

The rearrangement joins TRBV20-1 to TRBJ2-3; D could derive from TRBD1 or TRBD2 (5 bases each). The length of the CDR3 is 14 residues. Germline lookup yields CDR1 DFQATT and CDR2 SNEGSKA (reference sequence). V lost 4 bases and J lost 0, with 11 bases in between. The CDR3 nucleotides are TGCAGTGCTAAGCCGGGACCTAGCACAGATACGCAGTATTTT. Its protein is CSAKPGPSTDTQYF.

CDR3 nucleotide sequence: TGCGCCAGCAGCGGATCCGGGACAGGGGTGACCGGGGAGCTGTTTTTT. This encodes CASSGSGTGVTGELFF. The chain uses TRBV5-1 and TRBJ2-2; 10 nucleotides line up with TRBD1. Germline V gives CDR1 SGHRS, CDR2 YFSETQ. There are 16 residues in the CDR3. Germline trimming cut 4 bases from V and 5 bases from J; bases unmatched to any gene: 8.

This chain uses TRBV18 with TRBJ2-2; D remains ambiguous. The CDR3 consists of 16 residues. The germline CDR1 and CDR2 sequences are KGHSH and LQKENI. V lost 0 bases, J lost 1 base, and 9 bases lay in between. Written as DNA, the CDR3 is TGTGCCAGCTCACCACCGGTTAGAGAGAACACCGGGGAGCTGTTTTTT. As protein: CASSPPVRENTGELFF.

The chain combines TRBV7-6 with TRBJ2-7; 7 positions match TRBD1. This CDR3 comprises 15 residues. With V trimmed by 7 bases and J by 3 bases, 12 bases remained unmatched. The germline V gene has CDR1 SGHVS and CDR2 FNYEAQ. The CDR3 protein is CASNSSTGWIYEQYF. The CDR3 region has the DNA TGTGCCAGCAACTCCTCGACAGGGTGGATCTACGAGCAGTACTTC.

In this sample, this clonotype turned up once. Relative to the germline gene, one junction end is altered; a read error may explain this. V gene TRBV18 combines with J gene TRBJ1-2; tentatively, D is TRBD1 (5 bases). This CDR3 has 16 amino acids. Germline assignment: CDR1 KGHSH and CDR2 LQKENI. In nucleotides, the CDR3 is TGTGCCAGCTCGCCACAGGACGGCGGACCTAACTATGGCTACACCTTC. It encodes CASSPQDGGPNYGYTF.

The genes are TRBV12-3 or TRBV12-4 and TRBJ1-3; the D is unclear. Deletions cut 4 bases from V and 10 bases from J, with 11 bases between. This CDR3 has 12 amino acids. The CDR3 DNA sequence: TGTGCCAGCAGTTGGTCGGAGTTAACCATATATTTT. This translates into CASSWSELTIYF.

The rearrangement uses TRBV11-2 and TRBJ1-4; D might be TRBD1 (5 bases). V shed 7 bases and J shed 3 bases, with 6 bases lying between them. This CDR3 has 12 residues. Germline-derived CDR1 and CDR2 are SGHAT and FQNNGV. As DNA, the CDR3 is TGTGCCAGCATGGGGGCTAATGAAAAACTGTTTTTT. Translation gives CASMGANEKLFF. The full variable domain, completed using reference TRBV11-2 and TRBJ1-4, is EAGVAQSPRYKIIEKRQSVAFWCNPISGHATLYWYQQILGQGPKLLIQFQNNGVVDDSQLPKDRFSAERLKGVDSTLKIQPAKLEDSAVYLCASMGANEKLFFGSGTQLSVL.